These 13 T cell receptor beta chains were sequenced from one sample in a study of shared clonotypes between healthy human individuals. Repertoires were generated with immunoSEQ multiplex PCR, while TCRdb's copy carries only in-frame clones and drops some. The repertoire holds approximately 2.1 million clones, with approximately 95% as singletons. Specimen: naive CD4+ T cells from PBMCs. Subset denoted: CD45RA+ positively selected. The receptors here all came from a man between 18 and 29 years old in good health. Some clones in this sample may be carry-over from other donors' samples.

V usage is TRBV9 and J usage is TRBJ2-3; 7 nucleotides align to TRBD2. Germline trimming cut 0 bases from V and 6 bases from J; bases unmatched to any gene: 7. In germline, CDR1 is SGDLS, CDR2 YYNGEE. The CDR3 has 15 residues. The CDR3 sequence is CASSVERGGADTQYF. CDR3 DNA sequence: TGTGCCAGCAGCGTAGAGCGGGGAGGGGCGGATACGCAGTATTTT.

The rearrangement links TRBV6-5 to TRBJ2-1; possible D gene TRBD2, 6 bases. The length of the CDR3 is 15 residues. Between the trimmed V and J ends, which lost 0 bases and 6 bases, there was a span of 12 bases. From germline, CDR1 is MNHEY and CDR2 SVGAGI. In DNA form, the CDR3 reads TGTGCCAGCAGTTACTCGGGACTCTATGGCAATGAGCAGTTCTTC. It codes for CASSYSGLYGNEQFF.

This clone was observed once. The chain is built from TRBV11-3 and TRBJ2-7; D is perhaps TRBD2 (6 bases). V lost 0 bases to trimming and J lost 3 bases, with 15 bases between them. CDR3 length: 16 amino acids. The germline V gene encodes CDR1 SGHNT and CDR2 YENEEA. The CDR3 DNA is TGTGCCAGCAGCTTAGATCAAGCACGCGGGGTCTACGAGCAGTACTTC. This encodes CASSLDQARGVYEQYF.

The chain combines TRBV6-6 with TRBJ2-2; 7 nucleotides match TRBD1. J gave up 3 bases and V 10 bases, and 5 bases lay outside the gene matches. CDR3 size: 13 residues. Germline lookup yields CDR1 MNHNY and CDR2 SVGAGI (reference sequence). CDR3 loop: CAIRQGYTGELFF. CDR3 sequence (DNA): TGTGCCATCCGACAGGGATACACCGGGGAGCTGTTTTTT.

The chain is built from TRBV30 and TRBJ2-2, with D maybe TRBD2 (6 bases). Germline V CDR1 and CDR2: GTSNPN, SVGIG (reference sequence). Trimming shortened V by 1 base and J by 4 bases, and 16 bases separated the two germline ends. The CDR3 loop spans 16 amino acids. The CDR3 DNA reads TGTGCCTGGAGTGGTCCGGGGGTCCGGGGCACCGGGGAGCTGTTTTTT. Translating it yields CAWSGPGVRGTGELFF. The variable domain in full, completed from reference TRBV30 and TRBJ2-2, reads SQTIHQWPATLVQPVGSPLSLECTVEGTSNPNLYWYRQAAGRGLQLLFYSVGIGQISSEVPQNLSASRPQDRQFILSSKKLLLSDSGFYLCAWSGPGVRGTGELFFGEGSRLTVL.

This chain connects TRBV4-1 to TRBJ2-3; tentative D call: TRBD2 (5 bases). The CDR3 loop spans 18 amino acids. The V gene's germline CDR1 is MGHRA and CDR2 YSYEKL. Trimming took off 0 bases at V and 4 bases at J, with 20 bases between the two ends. The DNA of the CDR3 is TGCGCCAGCAGCCAAGATAGGGAAAGGCTAAGCGGCCCAGATACGCAGTATTTT. This codes for CASSQDRERLSGPDTQYF.

The chain couples TRBV15 to TRBJ2-3, with 11 nucleotides matching TRBD1. The CDR3 is 16 residues long. V was clipped by 3 bases and J by 4 bases; unmatched bases: 6. Germline CDR1 LNHNV, CDR2 YYDKDF (reference sequence). The CDR3 DNA sequence: TGTGCCACCAGCAGCATCCGGACAGGGGGCGCAGATACGCAGTATTTT. Protein product: CATSSIRTGGADTQYF.

In the case of this clone: This sample also contains other DNA sequences that code for the same CDR3. The chain links TRBV5-1 to TRBJ2-1; D is unclear. V lost 5 bases and J 0 bases, leaving 6 bases between the germline ends. Per the germline V gene, CDR1 is SGHRS and CDR2 is YFSETQ. The CDR3 spans 13 residues. CDR3 sequence: CASRADSYNEQFF. CDR3 DNA: TGCGCCAGCAGGGCGGACTCCTACAATGAGCAGTTCTTC.

The genes are TRBV10-3 and TRBJ1-1; 9 positions match TRBD1. There are 13 residues in the CDR3. V was pared by 9 bases and J by 1 base, with 3 bases of the junction left unmatched. Germline CDR1 reads ENHRY; CDR2 reads SYGVKD. The CDR3 DNA sequence: TGTGCCATTCTGGGACAGGGGAACACTGAAGCTTTCTTT. This gives the protein CAILGQGNTEAFF.

The chain recombines TRBV14 with TRBJ1-5; 7 bases match TRBD1. V trimming: 4 bases; J trimming: 16 bases; junction bases outside the gene matches: 7. Germline V lookup: CDR1 SGHDN, CDR2 FVKESK. The CDR3 is made up of 11 amino acids. The CDR3 DNA reads as TGTGCCAGCAGCCTTAGACAGGGTGAACATTTT. Amino acid sequence: CASSLRQGEHF.

A single count supports this clone. Additional DNA sequences in this sample encode the identical CDR3. This chain joins TRBV20-1 and TRBJ2-5; D gene unclear. The germline V gene has CDR1 DFQATT and CDR2 SNEGSKA (reference sequence). Between the trimmed V and J ends, which lost 5 bases and 2 bases, there was a span of 3 bases. The CDR3 is 10 residues long. The CDR3 DNA follows: TGCAGTGCTGTACAAGAGACCCAGTACTTC. This encodes CSAVQETQYF.

The CDR3 bases are TGTGCCAGCTCACCATACCGGGGGAAGCCTCAAGAGACCCAGTACTTC. Protein: CASSPYRGKPQETQYF. The chain is built from TRBV18 and TRBJ2-5, with a possible D match to TRBD2 (6 bases). Germline V gives CDR1 KGHSH, CDR2 LQKENI. V lost 2 bases to trimming and J lost 2 bases, with 15 bases between them. The CDR3 loop spans 16 amino acids.

The chain recombines TRBV18 with TRBJ2-2; D remains unclear. In germline, CDR1 is KGHSH, CDR2 LQKENI. Trimming shortened V by 1 base and J by 0 bases, and 12 bases separated the two germline ends. The CDR3 loop spans 17 amino acids. The CDR3 here is CASSPLLEGPNTGELFF. For the CDR3, the DNA is TGTGCCAGCTCACCACTCCTCGAAGGACCGAACACCGGGGAGCTGTTTTTT. Together with reference TRBV18 and TRBJ2-2, the CDR3 gives the full variable domain: NAGVMQNPRHLVRRRGQEARLRCSPMKGHSHVYWYRQLPEEGLKFMVYLQKENIIDESGMPKERFSAEFPKEGPSILRIQQVVRGDSAAYFCASSPLLEGPNTGELFFGEGSRLTVL.